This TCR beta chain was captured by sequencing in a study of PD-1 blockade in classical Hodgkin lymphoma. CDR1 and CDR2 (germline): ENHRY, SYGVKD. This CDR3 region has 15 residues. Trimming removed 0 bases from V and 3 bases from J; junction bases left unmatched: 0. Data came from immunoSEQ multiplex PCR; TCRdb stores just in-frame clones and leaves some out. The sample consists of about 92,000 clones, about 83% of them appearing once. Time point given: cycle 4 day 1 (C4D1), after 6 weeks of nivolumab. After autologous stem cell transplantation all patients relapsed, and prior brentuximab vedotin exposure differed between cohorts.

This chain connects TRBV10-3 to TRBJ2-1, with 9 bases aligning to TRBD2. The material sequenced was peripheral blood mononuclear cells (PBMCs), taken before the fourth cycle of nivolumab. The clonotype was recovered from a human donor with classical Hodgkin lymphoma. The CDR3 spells CAISESREGYNEQFF. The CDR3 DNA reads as TGTGCCATCAGTGAGTCGCGGGAGGGCTACAATGAGCAGTTCTTC.